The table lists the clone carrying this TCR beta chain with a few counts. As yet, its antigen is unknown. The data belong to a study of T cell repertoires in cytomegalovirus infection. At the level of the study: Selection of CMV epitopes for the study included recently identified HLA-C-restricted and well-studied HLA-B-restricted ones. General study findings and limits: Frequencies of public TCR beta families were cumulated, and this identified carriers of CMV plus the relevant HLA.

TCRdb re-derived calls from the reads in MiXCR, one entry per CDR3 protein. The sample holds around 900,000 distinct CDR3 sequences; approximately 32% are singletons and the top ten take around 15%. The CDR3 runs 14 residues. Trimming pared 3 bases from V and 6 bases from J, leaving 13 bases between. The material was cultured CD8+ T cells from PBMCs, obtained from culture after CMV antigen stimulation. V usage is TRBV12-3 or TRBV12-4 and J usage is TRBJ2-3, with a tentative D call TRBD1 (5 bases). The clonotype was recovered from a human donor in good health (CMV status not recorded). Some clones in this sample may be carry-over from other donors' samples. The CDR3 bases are TGTGCCAGCAGTTTCCCTAATACAGGTGATACGCAGTATTTT. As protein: CASSFPNTGDTQYF.